This is a list of T cell receptor beta chains from one sample in a study of cytomegalovirus exposure and HLA in healthy donors. Assay used: immunoSEQ multiplex PCR; TCRdb lists only in-frame clones, some missing. The sample's table shows about 52,000 clones. Sequenced: PBMCs. Receptors were obtained from a woman aged 60-75 years in good health and CMV-seropositive. Each CDR3 is given with its conserved first and last residue. Each record gives: D gene, J gene, V gene, CDR3 DNA, CDR3 protein. The D gene is left open where the match is weak.

NA | TRBJ1-5 | TRBV6-1 | TGTGCCAGCAGTGGGGACACCTACTCGCCACGTCCTAATCAGCCCCAGCATTTT | CASSGDTYSPRPNQPQHF
NA | TRBJ1-6 | TRBV2 | TGTGCCAGCAGTGTGGGCAATGGTAATTCACCCCTCCACTTT | CASSVGNGNSPLHF
NA | TRBJ1-1 | TRBV6-5 | TGTGCCTCGAAAGCGAGAATGAACACTGAAGCTTTCTTT | CASKARMNTEAFF
TRBD1 | TRBJ1-2 | TRBV19 | TGTGCCAGTAGTTCCCACTCGGACAGGGTTAATGGCTACACCTTC | CASSSHSDRVNGYTF
NA | TRBJ2-5 | TRBV7-9 | TGTGCCAGCAGCTTAGCAGGGGTCGGGGAGACCCAGTACTTC | CASSLAGVGETQYF
NA | TRBJ1-6 | TRBV25-1 | TGTGCCAGCAATATGGTCGGTAATTCACCCCTCCACTTT | CASNMVGNSPLHF
TRBD2 | TRBJ2-3 | TRBV4-3 | TGCGCCAGCAGCCAAACCCCATTTCTAGCGGGGGGGGCAGGCACAGATACGCAGTATTTT | CASSQTPFLAGGAGTDTQYF
NA | TRBJ1-5 | TRBV25-1 | TGTGCCAGCAGTGCGGGGGATGCACTTAGCAATCAGCACCAGCATTTT | CASSAGDALSNQHQHF
NA | TRBJ2-5 | TRBV5-1 | TGCGCCAGCAGCGGACGGGACACCAGCCAAGAGACCCAGTACTTC | CASSGRDTSQETQYF
NA | TRBJ2-7 | TRBV10-3 | TGTGCCATCAGTGAGAAGTTGAGGGTGCAGCAGTACTTC | CAISEKLRVQQYF
NA | TRBJ1-1 | TRBV7-9 | TGTGCCAGCAGCCAACAGGGTGTCACTGAAGCTTTCTTT | CASSQQGVTEAFF
NA | TRBJ1-1 | TRBV13 | TGTGCCAGCAGCCTGGCGGGGTGGGGCACTGAAGCTTTCTTT | CASSLAGWGTEAFF
NA | TRBJ2-7 | TRBV6-5 | TGTGCCAGCAGCCCCTTTCTCACCGGGGTCTACGAGCAGTACTTC | CASSPFLTGVYEQYF
TRBD2 | TRBJ2-1 | TRBV5-1 | TGCGCCAGCAGCCTCGTGGCGGGGGAAAATGAGCAGTTCTTC | CASSLVAGENEQFF
NA | TRBJ1-1 | TRBV7-8 | TGTGCCAGCAGCTTAGGACTTCACGTTCTCTCCCCCACTGAAGCTTTCTTT | CASSLGLHVLSPTEAFF
TRBD2 | TRBJ2-7 | TRBV5-1 | TGCGCCAGCCGAGAGGCTAGCGGGACCTACGAGCAGTACTTC | CASREASGTYEQYF
TRBD1 | TRBJ1-3 | TRBV5-6 | TGTGCCAGCAGCTTGAGGGCACAGGGGGGAAACACCATATATTTT | CASSLRAQGGNTIYF
TRBD1 | TRBJ1-6 | TRBV5-1 | TGCGCCAGCAGCGCCTTATCGGGACAGGGGAATTCACCCCTCCACTTT | CASSALSGQGNSPLHF
TRBD1 | TRBJ1-2 | TRBV28 | TGTGCCAGCAGTTCGGGGACAGGGCGGGATGGCTACACCTTC | CASSSGTGRDGYTF
TRBD1 | TRBJ1-5 | TRBV2 | TGTGCCAGCAGCGAGACAGGGGGCCGTCAGCCCCAGCATTTT | CASSETGGRQPQHF
NA | TRBJ2-3 | TRBV19 | TGTGCCAGTAGTATAAACAGGGTTGCAGATACGCAGTATTTT | CASSINRVADTQYF
TRBD2 | TRBJ2-5 | TRBV2 | TGTGCCAGCAGGCAGGGACTAGCTGGTTCAGAGACCCAGTACTTC | CASRQGLAGSETQYF
NA | TRBJ1-5 | TRBV28 | TGTGCCAGCAGTTTTGGGGGGGGGCAGCCCCAGCATTTT | CASSFGGGQPQHF
NA | TRBJ2-7 | TRBV5-1 | TGCGCCAGCAGCTTGGACAGCTCCGCGCTCTACGAGCAGTACTTC | CASSLDSSALYEQYF
TRBD1 | TRBJ2-1 | TRBV5-1 | TGCGCCAGCAGCCTAGGGACAGGGGTAGTCGGTGAGCAGTTCTTC | CASSLGTGVVGEQFF
NA | TRBJ1-1 | TRBV7-2 | TGTGCCAGCAGCTTAAACCAAGGGGGCACTGAAGCTTTCTTT | CASSLNQGGTEAFF
NA | TRBJ2-7 | TRBV28 | TGTGCCAGCAGTTCCAAACCGCCGAGCTACGAGCAGTACTTC | CASSSKPPSYEQYF
NA | TRBJ1-6 | TRBV9 | TGTGCCAGCAGCCCCCTGACAGAAATTTCACCCCTCCACTTT | CASSPLTEISPLHF
NA | TRBJ1-1 | TRBV11-3 | TGTGCCAGCAGCTCGGGACACCGAGAAGCTTTCTTT | CASSSGHREAFF
TRBD2 | TRBJ2-3 | TRBV5-1 | TGCGCCAGCAGCTTTGGGACTAGCTCCCCAGATACGCAGTATTTT | CASSFGTSSPDTQYF
TRBD2 | TRBJ2-7 | TRBV5-4 | TGTGCCAGCAGCCCGCGGGGGGTCTACGAGCAGTACTTC | CASSPRGVYEQYF
NA | TRBJ1-1 | TRBV27 | TGTGCCAGCAGAAACTTCGAGTCAACACAAGAACTACTTAAGACTGAAGCTTTCTTT | CASRNFESTQELLKTEAFF
NA | TRBJ2-1 | TRBV6-4 | TGTGCCAGCAGTGACTCTAACAGGGCGGCTGAGCAGTTCTTC | CASSDSNRAAEQFF